The present entry profiles one T cell receptor beta chain with its context. Its antigen is not identified. This entry belongs to a study of T cells in localized non-small cell lung cancer. General study findings and limits: Among the top 100 tumor clones, a median around 50 appeared in adjacent lung. Uninvolved nearby lung showed the greatest T cell clonality, exceeding that found in tumor.

Method: immunoSEQ multiplex PCR; TCRdb's copy keeps in-frame clones and lacks some. The sample holds 26,000 or so clones; 70% to 90% are singletons and the top ten take roughly 2.8%. In germline, CDR1 is SGHNT, CDR2 YENEEA. The CDR3 spans 16 residues. V lost 5 bases to trimming and J lost 3 bases, with 20 bases between them. This TCR came from a woman aged 18-49 years with stage I lung adenocarcinoma. The V call is TRBV11-3, the J call TRBJ2-7, with D perhaps given as TRBD1 or TRBD2 (8 bases each). Sequencing was performed on peripheral blood, taken before any cancer treatment. CDR3 sequence: CASSRDRRREDYEQYF. In DNA, the CDR3 is TGTGCCAGCAGCCGGGACAGGCGGCGGGAGGACTACGAGCAGTACTTC.